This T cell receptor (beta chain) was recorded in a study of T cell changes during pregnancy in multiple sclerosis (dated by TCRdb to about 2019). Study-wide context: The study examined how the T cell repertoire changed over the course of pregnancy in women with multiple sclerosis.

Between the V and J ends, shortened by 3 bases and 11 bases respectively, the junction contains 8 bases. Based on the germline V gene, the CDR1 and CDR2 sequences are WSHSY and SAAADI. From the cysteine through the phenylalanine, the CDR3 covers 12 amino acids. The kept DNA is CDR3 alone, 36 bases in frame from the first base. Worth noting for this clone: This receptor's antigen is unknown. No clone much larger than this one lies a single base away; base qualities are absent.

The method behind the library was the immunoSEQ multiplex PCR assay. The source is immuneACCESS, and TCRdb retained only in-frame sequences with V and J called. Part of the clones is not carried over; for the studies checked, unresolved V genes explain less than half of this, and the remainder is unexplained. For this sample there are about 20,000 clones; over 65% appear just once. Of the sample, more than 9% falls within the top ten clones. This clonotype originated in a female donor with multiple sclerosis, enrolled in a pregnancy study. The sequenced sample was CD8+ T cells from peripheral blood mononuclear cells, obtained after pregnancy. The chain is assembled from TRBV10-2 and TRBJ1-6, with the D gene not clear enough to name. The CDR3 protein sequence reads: CASSEQMAPLHF. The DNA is TGCGCCAGCAGTGAACAAATGGCACCCCTCCACTTT.